Listed below are T cell receptor beta chains from one sample, sequenced in a study of blood T cells in healthy people across ages. TCRdb reanalysed the 5' RACE reads using MiXCR and keeps one entry per CDR3 protein. The sample lists hundreds of thousands of distinct CDR3 sequences, around 48% occurring once. Sequencing used blood. These receptors were collected from a woman aged 55-69 years in good health. CDR3s include the opening cysteine and the closing phenylalanine or tryptophan. A D gene is named only where the DNA matches it firmly. Expanded clones get a size class; other rows say once, few or many, or leave the size out.

CATSRDRGIPDEQFF	TGTGCCACCAGCAGAGATCGTGGGATACCGGACGAGCAGTTCTTC	NA	NA	TRBV15	TRBJ2-1	15
CSARLLGTGNYYGYTF	TGCAGTGCTAGACTATTGGGGACAGGGAATTACTATGGCTACACCTTC	NA	TRBD1	TRBV20-1	TRBJ1-2	16
CASSSQGTGDIQYF	TGCGCCAGCAGCTCTCAAGGTACCGGAGACATTCAGTACTTC	NA	NA	TRBV5-1	TRBJ2-4	14
CASSQQRTSGIDEQYF	TGTGCCAGCAGCCAACAACGGACTAGCGGGATCGACGAGCAGTACTTC	few	TRBD2	TRBV4-2	TRBJ2-7	16
CASNKRNTEAFF	TGTGCCAGCAATAAGAGGAACACTGAAGCTTTCTTT	few	NA	TRBV2	TRBJ1-1	12
CASRETYEPRKGSTDTQYF	TGTGCCAGCAGGGAAACGTATGAACCCCGAAAGGGAAGCACAGATACGCAGTATTTT	NA	NA	TRBV6-2/TRBV6-3	TRBJ2-3	19
CASSLLPKETQYF	TGTGCCAGCAGTTTACTTCCCAAAGAGACCCAGTACTTC	NA	NA	TRBV12-3/TRBV12-4	TRBJ2-5	13
CASRVSGRLGSYEQYF	TGTGCCAGCAGGGTTAGCGGGAGGCTCGGCTCCTACGAGCAGTACTTC	NA	TRBD2	TRBV6-6	TRBJ2-7	16
CASSRGAPDLSYGYTF	TGTGCCAGCAGCCGGGGGGCCCCAGACCTGAGCTATGGCTACACCTTC	NA	NA	TRBV21-1	TRBJ1-2	16
CASSLAGISGEQFF	TGTGCCAGCAGTTTAGCGGGAATAAGTGGCGAGCAGTTCTTC	NA	NA	TRBV12-3/TRBV12-4	TRBJ2-1	14
CSARVDRGNEQFF	TGCAGTGCTAGAGTGGACAGGGGGAATGAGCAGTTCTTC	few	TRBD1	TRBV20-1	TRBJ2-1	13
CSARDPGPGSKNIQYF	TGCAGTGCTAGAGACCCCGGCCCTGGCTCCAAAAACATTCAGTACTTC	few	NA	TRBV20-1	TRBJ2-4	16
CSASSTNTDTQYF	TGCAGTGCTAGTTCGACTAACACAGATACGCAGTATTTT	few	NA	TRBV20-1	TRBJ2-3	13
CASSRALQETQYF	TGCGCCAGCAGCCGCGCCCTCCAAGAGACCCAGTACTTC	few	NA	TRBV5-1	TRBJ2-5	13
CAIKFKPEYNEQFF	TGTGCCATCAAGTTTAAGCCAGAATACAATGAGCAGTTCTTC	few	NA	TRBV10-3	TRBJ2-1	14